These 10 T cell receptor beta chains share one sample of origin, sequenced in a study of blood T cell repertoires in COVID-19 (dated by TCRdb to 2018 to 2020). The library came from the immunoSEQ multiplex PCR assay. In TCRdb, the immuneACCESS table is reduced to in-frame sequences with V and J assigned. These tables do not hold every clone; where another copy was compared, an unresolved V gene accounts for under half, and the others remain unexplained. This sample lists more than 100,000 clones; over 75% were detected once. The ten top clones hold 11% of the sample. Sequenced sample: peripheral blood. The receptors shown here come from an elderly man with acute or convalescent COVID-19.

V and J are TRBV29-1 and TRBJ2-2; D remains unclear. Looked up from germline, CDR1 is SQVTM and CDR2 is ANQGSEA. The V and J ends lost 3 bases and 4 bases respectively, with 6 bases between them. The CDR3 is 12 residues long. The CDR3 loop reads CSVDGSTGELFF. CDR3 sequence (DNA): TGCAGCGTTGACGGGTCCACCGGGGAGCTGTTTTTT.

This clone was picked up one time. The genes are TRBV18 and TRBJ1-5; the D gene is possibly TRBD1 (6 bases). Germline V lookup: CDR1 KGHSH, CDR2 LQKENI. V lost 11 bases and J lost 6, with 17 bases in between. This CDR3 region has 13 residues. CDR3 in amino acids: CAASGASSQPQHF. CDR3 coding DNA: TGTGCCGCATCAGGGGCTAGTAGTCAGCCCCAGCATTTT.

J is TRBJ1-1 and V is TRBV4-3; D uncertain. Germline loops: CDR1 LGHNA, CDR2 YSLEER. CDR3 length equals 15 residues. V lost 0 bases and J lost 5, with 13 bases in between. CDR3 sequence: CASSQDPAGWTEAFF. CDR3 DNA sequence: TGCGCCAGCAGCCAAGATCCGGCAGGTTGGACTGAAGCTTTCTTT.

V usage is TRBV4-2 and J usage is TRBJ1-1; TRBD1 matches at 8 bases. This CDR3 spans 17 amino acids. With 2 bases clipped from V and 4 bases from J, the junction kept 12 bases outside the gene matches. Looked up from germline, CDR1 is LGHNA and CDR2 is YNFKEQ. CDR3 DNA sequence: TGTGCCAGCAGCCAACGTCATGGACAGGGAGTGACCACTGAAGCTTTCTTT. It translates to CASSQRHGQGVTTEAFF.

This rearrangement joins TRBV6-5 to TRBJ1-5; D is unclear. This CDR3 region has 12 residues. Deletions cut 10 bases from V and 3 bases from J, with 10 bases between. Germline CDR1 reads MNHEY; CDR2 reads SVGAGI. The CDR3 sequence: CAIQAFNQPQHF. CDR3 in DNA: TGTGCCATTCAGGCTTTCAATCAGCCCCAGCATTTT.

The chain couples TRBV5-1 to TRBJ2-5; D possibly corresponds to TRBD2 (5 bases). Per the germline V gene, CDR1 is SGHRS and CDR2 is YFSETQ. The CDR3 sequence is 14 residues long. Trimming shortened V by 0 bases and J by 5 bases, and 11 bases separated the two germline ends. CDR3 DNA: TGCGCCAGCAGCTTGGTGGCCCAGCGGGAGACCCAGTACTTC. This sequence encodes CASSLVAQRETQYF.

The rearrangement links TRBV5-4 to TRBJ1-2, with D possibly TRBD1 on 6 matching bases. Germline V gene data show CDR1 as SGHNT and CDR2 as YYREEE (reference sequence). This CDR3 region has 13 residues. V was pared by 5 bases and J by 7 bases, with 15 bases between. This chain's CDR3 is CASSLDSIAGYTF. The CDR3, as DNA: TGTGCCAGCAGTCTGGACAGTATCGCTGGCTACACCTTC.

The chain carries TRBV18 and TRBJ2-2; D possibly corresponds to TRBD2 (5 bases). The V gene's germline CDR1 is KGHSH and CDR2 LQKENI. This CDR3 is built from 17 residues. V lost 1 base to trimming and J lost 1 base, with 13 bases between them. Here the CDR3 reads CASSPLWGSGNTGELFF. The CDR3 DNA follows: TGTGCCAGCTCACCACTCTGGGGAAGCGGGAACACCGGGGAGCTGTTTTTT.

The CDR3 coding sequence is TGTGCCAGCAATTCCAGGCCCACAAGTACTTCCGAGCAGTACTTC. Amino acids: CASNSRPTSTSEQYF. The rearrangement joins TRBV5-5 to TRBJ2-7; D gene unclear. Germline lookup yields CDR1 SGHKS and CDR2 YYEKEE (reference sequence). Trimming took off 6 bases at V and 6 bases at J, with 22 bases between the two ends. The CDR3 consists of 15 residues.

The chain has TRBV19 and TRBJ1-4, with a possible D match to TRBD1 (6 bases). This CDR3 has 14 residues. V shed 3 bases and J shed 6 bases, with 11 bases lying between them. From germline, CDR1 is LNHDA and CDR2 SQIVND (reference sequence). CDR3 nucleotides: TGTGCCAGTAGTATTCGCAGGGGTGATGAAAAACTGTTTTTT. This gives the protein CASSIRRGDEKLFF.